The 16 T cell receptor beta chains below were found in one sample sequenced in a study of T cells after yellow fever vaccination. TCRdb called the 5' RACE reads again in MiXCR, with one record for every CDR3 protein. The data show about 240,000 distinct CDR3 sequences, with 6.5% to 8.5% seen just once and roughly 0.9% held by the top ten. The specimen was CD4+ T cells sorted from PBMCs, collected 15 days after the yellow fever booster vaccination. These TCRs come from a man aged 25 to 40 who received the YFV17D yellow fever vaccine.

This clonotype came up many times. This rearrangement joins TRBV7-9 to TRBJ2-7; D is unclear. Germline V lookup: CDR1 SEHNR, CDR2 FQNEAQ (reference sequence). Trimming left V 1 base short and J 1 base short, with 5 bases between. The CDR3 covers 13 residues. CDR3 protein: CASSLVLSYEQYF. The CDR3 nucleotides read TGTGCCAGCAGCTTAGTGCTTTCCTACGAGCAGTACTTC.

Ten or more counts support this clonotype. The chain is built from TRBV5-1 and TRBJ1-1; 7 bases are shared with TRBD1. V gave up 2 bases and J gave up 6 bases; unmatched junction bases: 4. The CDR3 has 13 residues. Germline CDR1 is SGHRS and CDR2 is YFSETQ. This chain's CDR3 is CASSFRQGAEAFF. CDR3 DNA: TGCGCCAGCAGCTTTCGACAGGGCGCTGAAGCTTTCTTT.

The CDR3 sequence: CASSELGGRREQFF. DNA for the CDR3: TGTGCCAGCAGCGAGTTAGGGGGCCGGAGGGAGCAGTTCTTC. The chain recombines TRBV5-5 with TRBJ2-1, with 7 bases matching TRBD1. The CDR3 is made up of 14 amino acids. Germline V lookup: CDR1 SGHKS, CDR2 YYEKEE (reference sequence). V lost 4 bases and J lost 10; bases outside the gene matches: 11. The whole variable domain, remainder taken from reference TRBV5-5 and TRBJ2-1, is DAGVTQSPTHLIKTRGQQVTLRCSPISGHKSVSWYQQVLGQGPQFIFQYYEKEERGRGNFPDRFSARQFPNYSSELNVNALLLGDSALYLCASSELGGRREQFFGPGTRLTVL.

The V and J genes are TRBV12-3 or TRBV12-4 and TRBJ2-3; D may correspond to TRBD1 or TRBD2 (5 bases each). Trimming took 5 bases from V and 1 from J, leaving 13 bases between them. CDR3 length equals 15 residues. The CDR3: CASSGDRWRTDTQYF. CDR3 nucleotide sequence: TGTGCCAGCAGTGGGGACCGGTGGCGCACAGATACGCAGTATTTT.

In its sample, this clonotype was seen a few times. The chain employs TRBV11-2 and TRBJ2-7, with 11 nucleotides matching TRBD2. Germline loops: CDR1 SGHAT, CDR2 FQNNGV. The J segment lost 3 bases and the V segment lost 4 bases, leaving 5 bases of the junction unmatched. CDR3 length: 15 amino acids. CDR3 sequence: CASSSRGTSGYEQYF. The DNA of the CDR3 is TGTGCCAGCAGCTCCCGAGGGACTAGCGGCTACGAGCAGTACTTC.

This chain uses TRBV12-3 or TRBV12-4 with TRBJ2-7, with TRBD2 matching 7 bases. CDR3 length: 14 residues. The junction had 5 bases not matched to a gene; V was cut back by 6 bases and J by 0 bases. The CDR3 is CASSSSGTSYEQYF. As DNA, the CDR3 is TGTGCCAGCAGCTCTAGCGGCACCTCCTACGAGCAGTACTTC.

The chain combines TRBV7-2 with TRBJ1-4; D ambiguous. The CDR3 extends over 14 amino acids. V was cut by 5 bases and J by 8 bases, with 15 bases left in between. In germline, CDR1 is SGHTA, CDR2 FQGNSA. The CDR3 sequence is CASSGQSGAEKLFF. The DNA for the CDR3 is TGTGCCAGCAGCGGGCAGTCAGGTGCCGAAAAACTGTTTTTT.

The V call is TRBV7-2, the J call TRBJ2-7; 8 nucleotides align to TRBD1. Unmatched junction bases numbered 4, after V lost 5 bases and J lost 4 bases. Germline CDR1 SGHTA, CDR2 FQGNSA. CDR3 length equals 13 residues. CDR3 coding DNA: TGTGCCAGCAGCCCTAACAGGGGGTACGAGCAGTACTTC. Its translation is CASSPNRGYEQYF.

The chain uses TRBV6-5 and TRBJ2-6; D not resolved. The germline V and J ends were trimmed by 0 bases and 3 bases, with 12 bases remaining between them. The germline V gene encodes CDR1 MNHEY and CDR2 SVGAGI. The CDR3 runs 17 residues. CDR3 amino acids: CASSYSPPRGGANVLTF. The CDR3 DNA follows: TGTGCCAGCAGTTACTCCCCGCCCCGCGGTGGGGCCAACGTCCTGACTTTC.

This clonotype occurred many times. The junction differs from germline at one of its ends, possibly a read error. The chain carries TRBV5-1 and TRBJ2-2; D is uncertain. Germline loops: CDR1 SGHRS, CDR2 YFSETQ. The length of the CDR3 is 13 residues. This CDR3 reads CASSLRNTGELFF. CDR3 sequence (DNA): TGTGCCAGCAGCCTGAGGAACACCGGGGAGCTGTTTTTT.

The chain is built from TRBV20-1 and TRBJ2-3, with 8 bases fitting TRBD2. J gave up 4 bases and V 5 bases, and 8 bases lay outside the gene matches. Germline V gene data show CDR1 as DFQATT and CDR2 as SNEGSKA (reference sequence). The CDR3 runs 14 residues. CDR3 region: CSAGLAGGPDTQYF. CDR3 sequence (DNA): TGCAGTGCTGGGCTCGCGGGAGGCCCAGATACGCAGTATTTT.

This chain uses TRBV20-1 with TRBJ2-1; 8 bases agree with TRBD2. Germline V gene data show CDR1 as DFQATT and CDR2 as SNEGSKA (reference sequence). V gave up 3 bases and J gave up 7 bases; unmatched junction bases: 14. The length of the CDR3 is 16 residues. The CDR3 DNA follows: TGCAGTGCTAGTCAAGGGACCGGGAGGGTTGGTAATGAGCAGTTCTTC. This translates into CSASQGTGRVGNEQFF.

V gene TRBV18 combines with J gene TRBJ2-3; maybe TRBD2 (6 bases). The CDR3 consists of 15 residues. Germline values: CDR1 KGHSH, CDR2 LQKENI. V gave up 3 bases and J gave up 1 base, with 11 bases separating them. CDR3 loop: CASSPLRGGTDTQYF. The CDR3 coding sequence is TGTGCCAGCTCACCTTTGCGGGGAGGCACAGATACGCAGTATTTT.

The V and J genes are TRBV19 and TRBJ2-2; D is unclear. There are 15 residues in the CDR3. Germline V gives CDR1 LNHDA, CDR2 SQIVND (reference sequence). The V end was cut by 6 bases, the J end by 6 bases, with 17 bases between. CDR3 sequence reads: CASRISFYISGELFF. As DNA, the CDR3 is TGTGCCAGTAGGATATCTTTCTATATCTCCGGGGAGCTGTTTTTT.

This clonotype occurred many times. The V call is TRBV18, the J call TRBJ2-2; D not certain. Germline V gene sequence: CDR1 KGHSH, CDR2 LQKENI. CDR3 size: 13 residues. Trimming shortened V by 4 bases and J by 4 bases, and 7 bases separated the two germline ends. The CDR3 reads CASSREITGELFF. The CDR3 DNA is TGTGCCAGCTCACGCGAGATCACCGGGGAGCTGTTTTTT. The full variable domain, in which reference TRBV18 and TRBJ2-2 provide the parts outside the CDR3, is NAGVMQNPRHLVRRRGQEARLRCSPMKGHSHVYWYRQLPEEGLKFMVYLQKENIIDESGMPKERFSAEFPKEGPSILRIQQVVRGDSAAYFCASSREITGELFFGEGSRLTVL.

The CDR3 DNA reads as TGCAGTGCTACCCTATGGGAGGGCATTCAGTACTTC. Protein sequence: CSATLWEGIQYF. The chain joins TRBV20-1 to TRBJ2-4; 7 bases map to TRBD2. The CDR3 runs to 12 residues. Trimming at V came to 4 bases and at J to 9 bases, leaving 6 bases not matched to a gene. The V gene's germline CDR1 is DFQATT and CDR2 SNEGSKA (reference sequence).